Each of the 30 T cell receptor beta chains below was sequenced from the same sample in a study of T cells in Graves' hyperthyroidism and ophthalmopathy. TCR beta CDR3 sequences were amplified from RNA transcripts. During a first-round RT-PCR of the TCR CDR3, the HTBI primer set was used. MiXCR was run by TCRdb on the multiplex PCR reads, yielding one entry per CDR3 protein. The repertoire holds some 740,000 distinct CDR3 sequences, with 14% as singletons. The sequenced sample consisted of blood. These receptor sequences come from a woman under 30 with Graves' hyperthyroidism.

This clonotype came up many times. The chain uses TRBV2 and TRBJ2-5, with a tentative D call TRBD1 (5 bases). CDR1 and CDR2 from the germline V gene are SNHLY and FYNNEI. The CDR3 totals 14 residues. Trimming stripped 7 bases from V and 2 bases from J, with 14 bases between. CDR3 nucleotide sequence: TGTGCCAGCATCCATGACAGCCCGCAAGAGACCCAGTACTTC. Its translation is CASIHDSPQETQYF.

This clonotype turned up a few times. This chain connects TRBV24-1 to TRBJ2-1; perhaps TRBD1 as D (6 bases). This CDR3 comprises 13 residues. Trimming pared 4 bases from V and 6 bases from J, leaving 9 bases between. Germline V gene lookup returns CDR1 KGHDR and CDR2 SFDVKD. The CDR3 sequence is CATSDPGVNEQFF. The CDR3 bases are TGTGCCACCAGTGACCCAGGGGTCAATGAGCAGTTCTTC.

Of note for this clonotype: With a much larger clone just one base away, this may be a read error. The chain employs TRBV7-3 and TRBJ2-2, with TRBD2 as a possible D gene (6 bases). Germline CDR1 is SGHTA and CDR2 is FQGTGA. This CDR3 contains 14 residues. For the CDR3, the DNA is TGTGCCAGCAGCTTCAGTCCGAACACCGGGGGGCTGTTTTTT. It specifies CASSFSPNTGGLFF.

The chain recombines TRBV19 with TRBJ1-1; D ambiguous. V was shortened by 7 bases and J by 1 base, with 10 bases between the two germline ends. The CDR3 extends over 13 amino acids. Per germline, CDR1 LNHDA and CDR2 SQIVND (reference sequence). The CDR3 loop reads CASTSPWNTEAFF. In DNA form, the CDR3 reads TGTGCCAGTACCTCGCCTTGGAACACTGAAGCTTTCTTT.

This chain joins TRBV5-4 and TRBJ2-2; possibly TRBD2 for D (5 bases). Trimming pared 3 bases from V and 8 bases from J, leaving 23 bases between. The CDR3 consists of 17 residues. Germline lookup yields CDR1 SGHNT and CDR2 YYREEE (reference sequence). Here the CDR3 DNA reads TGTGCCAGCAGCTCCGCTTGGGAGAGCGCGGGTCCTGGGGAGCTGTTTTTT. It specifies CASSSAWESAGPGELFF.

The genes are TRBV5-4 and TRBJ2-4; tentative D call: TRBD2 (7 bases). Trimming left V 4 bases short and J 1 base short, with 15 bases between. The CDR3 loop spans 16 amino acids. Germline CDR1 is SGHNT and CDR2 is YYREEE (reference sequence). The CDR3 DNA is TGTGCCAGCAGCCGTGGGGGGGGGGCTGCCAAAAACATTCAGTACTTC. Its translation is CASSRGGGAAKNIQYF.

This clonotype turned up a few times. The chain employs TRBV15 and TRBJ1-5, with a tentative D call TRBD1 (5 bases). The length of the CDR3 is 17 residues. V was cut by 0 bases and J by 2 bases, with 14 bases left in between. The germline CDR1 and CDR2 sequences are LNHNV and YYDKDF (reference sequence). This CDR3 reads CATSRDQGGWRNQPQHF. The CDR3 DNA sequence: TGTGCCACCAGCAGAGATCAGGGAGGGTGGCGCAATCAGCCCCAGCATTTT.

This chain's CDR3 is CASSQAWDRDGEQYF. CDR3 bases: TGTGCCAGCAGCCAAGCGTGGGATAGGGATGGCGAGCAGTACTTC. The genes are TRBV3-1 and TRBJ2-7, with D unresolved. The germline V gene encodes CDR1 LGHDT and CDR2 YNNKEL (reference sequence). V gave up 1 base and J gave up 6 bases, with 16 bases separating them. The length of the CDR3 is 15 residues.

The table lists this clonotype with many counts. This CDR3 is CASRITSAYSYNEQFF. The CDR3 DNA is TGTGCCAGCAGGATAACTAGCGCTTACTCCTACAATGAGCAGTTCTTC. This rearrangement joins TRBV13 to TRBJ2-1; 7 bases line up with TRBD2. CDR1 is PRHDT and CDR2 is FYEKMQ in the germline V gene (reference sequence). V shed 6 bases and J 0 bases; nucleotides not matched to a gene: 8. This CDR3 comprises 16 residues.

In this sample, this clonotype turned up a few times. This chain joins TRBV4-3 and TRBJ2-7; D ambiguous. CDR3 length: 15 amino acids. Germline values: CDR1 LGHNA, CDR2 YSLEER. Trimming left V 1 base short and J 0 bases short, with 10 bases between. The chain's CDR3 is CASSQGSLSSYEQYF. For the CDR3, the DNA is TGCGCCAGCAGCCAAGGGAGCCTAAGCTCCTACGAGCAGTACTTC.

The chain links TRBV7-9 to TRBJ2-1; the D gene is possibly TRBD1 (5 bases). This CDR3 has 16 residues. V gave up 8 bases and J gave up 8 bases, with 25 bases separating them. Germline V CDR1 and CDR2: SEHNR, FQNEAQ (reference sequence). The DNA for the CDR3 is TGTGCCAGCTCGCTTACTGGGGCAGGGAATAGGGATGAGCAGTTCTTC. This encodes CASSLTGAGNRDEQFF.

This clonotype was seen many times. This rearrangement joins TRBV7-9 to TRBJ2-6, with 10 bases aligning to TRBD2. J was trimmed by 2 bases and V by 6 bases; bases with no gene match: 1. The CDR3 is 15 residues long. Germline assignment: CDR1 SEHNR and CDR2 FQNEAQ (reference sequence). CDR3 sequence (DNA): TGTGCCAGCAGTCTAGCGGGAGCTGGGGCCAACGTCCTGACTTTC. Its translation: CASSLAGAGANVLTF.

The chain carries TRBV28 and TRBJ1-1; TRBD1 agrees at 7 bases. This CDR3 has 14 amino acids. Trimming at V came to 5 bases and at J to 8 bases, leaving 11 bases not matched to a gene. Germline values: CDR1 MDHEN, CDR2 SYDVKM. The CDR3 coding sequence is TGTGCCAGCAGTCCTCCGGGACAGACAGGGGAAGCTTTCTTT. Translated, it gives CASSPPGQTGEAFF.

This chain connects TRBV6-1 to TRBJ2-7, with 7 bases that match TRBD1. The J segment lost 5 bases and the V segment lost 0 bases, leaving 16 bases of the junction unmatched. The CDR3 contains 18 residues. In germline, CDR1 is MNHNS, CDR2 SASEGT. The CDR3 loop is CASSEARGPNTILDEQYF. The DNA of the CDR3 is TGTGCCAGCAGTGAAGCAAGGGGGCCTAACACCATCTTGGACGAGCAGTACTTC.

This clonotype was observed at least ten times. The chain uses TRBV13 and TRBJ1-1; the match to TRBD1 covers 9 bases. CDR3 length: 16 residues. CDR1 and CDR2 (germline): PRHDT, FYEKMQ (reference sequence). V was clipped by 5 bases and J by 0 bases; unmatched bases: 7. The chain's CDR3 is CASSPGTGLMNTEAFF. In DNA, the CDR3 is TGTGCCAGCAGCCCCGGGACAGGGTTGATGAACACTGAAGCTTTCTTT. Full variable domain (missing parts from reference TRBV13 and TRBJ1-1): AAGVIQSPRHLIKEKRETATLKCYPIPRHDTVYWYQQGPGQDPQFLISFYEKMQSDKGSIPDRFSAQQFSDYHSELNMSSLELGDSALYFCASSPGTGLMNTEAFFGQGTRLTVV.

The chain has TRBV7-3 and TRBJ1-1; a weak D match, TRBD1 (5 bases). CDR1 is SGHTA, CDR2 FQGTGA, per germline. This CDR3 is built from 14 residues. V was cut by 3 bases and J by 1 base, with 9 bases left in between. The CDR3, as DNA: TGTGCCAGCAGCTTTGGACATCAGAACACTGAAGCTTTCTTT. Encoded protein: CASSFGHQNTEAFF. The entire variable domain, with the rest obtained from reference TRBV7-3 and TRBJ1-1, is as follows: GAGVSQTPSNKVTEKGKYVELRCDPISGHTALYWYRQSLGQGPEFLIYFQGTGAADDSGLPNDRFFAVRPEGSVSTLKIQRTERGDSAVYLCASSFGHQNTEAFFGQGTRLTVV.

The rearrangement uses TRBV7-3 and TRBJ1-1; D not certain. The CDR3 length is 13 residues. V gave up 6 bases and J gave up 1 base, with 9 bases separating them. Germline CDR1 reads SGHTA; CDR2 reads FQGTGA. CDR3 DNA: TGTGCCAGCAGATTAGGGAGGAACACTGAAGCTTTCTTT. Translated, it gives CASRLGRNTEAFF.

In its sample, this clonotype was seen many times. The genes are TRBV30 and TRBJ1-1, with TRBD1 matching 7 bases. J was trimmed by 9 bases and V by 1 base; bases with no gene match: 8. From germline, CDR1 is GTSNPN and CDR2 SVGIG (reference sequence). The CDR3 runs to 13 residues. Here the CDR3 reads CAWSESPTGQAFF. CDR3 DNA sequence: TGTGCCTGGAGTGAATCTCCGACAGGGCAAGCTTTCTTT.

This sequence joins TRBV5-1 and TRBJ2-1; 8 nucleotides agree with TRBD2. The J segment lost 10 bases and the V segment lost 1 base, leaving 4 bases of the junction unmatched. CDR3 length: 13 residues. Germline loops: CDR1 SGHRS, CDR2 YFSETQ. The CDR3 region is CASSLTSGYEQFF. In DNA form, the CDR3 reads TGCGCCAGCAGCTTGACTAGCGGCTACGAGCAGTTCTTC. The complete variable domain, with remaining parts taken from reference TRBV5-1 and TRBJ2-1, reads KAGVTQTPRYLIKTRGQQVTLSCSPISGHRSVSWYQQTPGQGLQFLFEYFSETQRNKGNFPGRFSGRQFSNSRSEMNVSTLELGDSALYLCASSLTSGYEQFFGPGTRLTVL.

This clonotype was observed at least ten times. This rearrangement joins TRBV4-3 to TRBJ1-5, with no clear D. V dropped 0 bases and J dropped 0 bases, with 3 bases sitting between them. The CDR3 consists of 14 residues. CDR1 and CDR2 (germline): LGHNA, YSLEER. This CDR3 is CASSQDDSNQPQHF. CDR3 in DNA: TGCGCCAGCAGCCAAGACGATAGCAATCAGCCCCAGCATTTT.

This clonotype has a count of ten or more. The V gene is TRBV6-2 or TRBV6-3, the J gene TRBJ2-1; tentative D call: TRBD2 (5 bases). V gave up 0 bases and J gave up 7 bases, with 10 bases separating them. Germline values: CDR1 MNHEY, CDR2 SVGEGT. The CDR3 is 14 amino acids. The DNA of the CDR3 is TGTGCCAGCAGTTACTCCCAGCGGAATAATGAGCAGTTCTTC. This gives the protein CASSYSQRNNEQFF.

This clonotype was observed at least ten times. The V gene is TRBV30, the J gene TRBJ2-3; D might be TRBD2 (6 bases). Germline values: CDR1 GTSNPN, CDR2 SVGIG (reference sequence). Between the trimmed V and J ends, which lost 8 bases and 1 base, there was a span of 22 bases. CDR3 length: 16 amino acids. The CDR3 DNA is TGTGCCGGCTACCGGGACTTAGACGGGGGCACAGATACGCAGTATTTT. It translates to CAGYRDLDGGTDTQYF.

This clonotype showed up many times. The V gene is TRBV13, the J gene TRBJ2-7, with 11 bases lining up with TRBD1. The CDR3 runs 14 residues. Germline loops: CDR1 PRHDT, CDR2 FYEKMQ (reference sequence). V trimming: 4 bases; J trimming: 3 bases; junction bases outside the gene matches: 2. The CDR3 DNA follows: TGTGCCAGCAGCTCGGGACAGGGGGACTACGAGCAGTACTTC. Translated, it gives CASSSGQGDYEQYF.

This clonotype has a count of ten or more. V gene TRBV5-6 combines with J gene TRBJ2-7; 11 bases match TRBD2. Germline V gives CDR1 SGHDT, CDR2 YYEEEE. Unmatched junction bases numbered 5, after V lost 3 bases and J lost 3 bases. This CDR3 has 15 residues. Here the CDR3 DNA reads TGTGCCAGCAGCTGGGGACTAGCGGCGATCTACGAGCAGTACTTC. It encodes CASSWGLAAIYEQYF.

This clonotype was counted a few times. V is TRBV24-1 and J is TRBJ2-1; 9 bases are shared with TRBD2. CDR1 is KGHDR and CDR2 is SFDVKD in the germline V gene. CDR3 length equals 17 residues. V lost 1 base to trimming and J lost 1 base; unmatched junction nucleotides: 4. The CDR3 sequence: CATSDFTSGRSYNEQFF. The CDR3 DNA follows: TGTGCCACCAGTGATTTTACTAGCGGGCGTTCCTACAATGAGCAGTTCTTC.

In its sample, this clonotype was seen a few times. The chain joins TRBV6-1 to TRBJ2-4; 8 nucleotides line up with TRBD2. V shed 1 base, J shed 7 bases, and the junction held 6 bases outside the gene matches. The CDR3 extends over 15 amino acids. Germline V gene lookup returns CDR1 MNHNS and CDR2 SASEGT. DNA of the CDR3: TGTGCCAGCAGTGAAGGTTCGGGAGGGCCGAACATTCAGTACTTC. Residues: CASSEGSGGPNIQYF.

Many counts were recorded for this clonotype. V gene TRBV2 combines with J gene TRBJ1-2, with unresolved D. This CDR3 spans 15 amino acids. Per germline, CDR1 SNHLY and CDR2 FYNNEI. The germline V and J ends were trimmed by 3 bases and 0 bases, with 11 bases remaining between them. This chain's CDR3 is CASSEGQRANYGYTF. Written as DNA, the CDR3 is TGTGCCAGCAGTGAGGGCCAGAGAGCTAACTATGGCTACACCTTC.

This clonotype has just a few counts. V usage is TRBV29-1 and J usage is TRBJ2-1; 9 bases fit TRBD2. This CDR3 region has 17 residues. V dropped 0 bases and J dropped 0; count of bases not matched to a gene: 6. Per the germline V gene, CDR1 is SQVTM and CDR2 is ANQGSEA. Written as DNA, the CDR3 is TGCAGCGTTGAAGATCGGCGGGGGGGGAGCTCCTACAATGAGCAGTTCTTC. Translated: CSVEDRRGGSSYNEQFF.

This clonotype was recorded many times. The rearrangement links TRBV11-2 to TRBJ2-7, with unresolved D. CDR1 is SGHAT, CDR2 FQNNGV, per germline. V lost 2 bases, J lost 6 bases, and 5 bases lay in between. The CDR3 loop spans 11 amino acids. The CDR3, as DNA: TGTGCCAGCAGCTTACAGGTCGAGCAGTACTTC. Its translation is CASSLQVEQYF.

The J gene is TRBJ2-1, the V gene TRBV19, with 8 bases lining up with TRBD1. The germline CDR1 and CDR2 sequences are LNHDA and SQIVND (reference sequence). The CDR3 covers 16 residues. The trim removed 6 bases at V and 1 base at J, leaving 8 bases unmatched. The chain's CDR3 is CASRKGQGASYNEQFF. The CDR3 DNA is TGTGCCAGTAGGAAGGGGCAGGGGGCATCCTACAATGAGCAGTTCTTC.